The 20 T cell receptor beta chains presented below share a single source sample, sequenced in a study of T cell repertoires in cytomegalovirus infection. TCRdb called the reads again in MiXCR, with one record for every CDR3 protein. The sample carries roughly 230,000 distinct CDR3 sequences, more than 15% recorded once. Sequencing was carried out using CD8+ T cells from PBMCs. These receptors were collected from a human donor in good health (CMV status not recorded). Some clones in this sample may be carry-over from other donors' samples.

There are many counts of this clonotype. The chain carries TRBV11-3 and TRBJ2-2; 7 nucleotides agree with TRBD1. The V segment lost 1 base and the J segment 4 bases; nucleotides outside the gene matches: 0. The CDR3 totals 14 residues. The germline V gene encodes CDR1 SGHNT and CDR2 YENEEA. CDR3 sequence reads: CASSLGQGTGELFF. The CDR3 region has the DNA TGTGCCAGCAGCTTAGGACAGGGCACCGGGGAGCTGTTTTTT.

The rearrangement joins TRBV12-3 or TRBV12-4 to TRBJ1-2, with D possibly being TRBD1 (5 bases). Trimming shortened V by 5 bases and J by 8 bases, and 15 bases separated the two germline ends. The CDR3 totals 13 residues. The CDR3 DNA reads as TGTGCCAGCAGTCCTGGGGCCGCAGGGGGCTACACCTTC. This encodes CASSPGAAGGYTF.

The CDR3 protein is CATSNLGERVYNEQFF. The CDR3 region has the DNA TGTGCCACCAGCAATCTTGGGGAGAGGGTTTACAATGAGCAGTTCTTC. V gene TRBV15 combines with J gene TRBJ2-1, with a possible D match to TRBD2 (5 bases). Between the trimmed V and J ends, which lost 4 bases and 4 bases, there was a span of 17 bases. CDR3 size: 16 residues. CDR1 LNHNV and CDR2 YYDKDF come from the germline V gene (reference sequence).

This clonotype was found many times. The chain uses TRBV6-2 or TRBV6-3 and TRBJ2-1, with D perhaps being TRBD1 or TRBD2 (5 bases each). Germline-derived CDR1 and CDR2 are MNHEY and SVGEGT. The CDR3 has 14 amino acids. V was pared by 7 bases and J by 8 bases, with 18 bases between. The CDR3 DNA sequence: TGTGCCAGCACCTCCTCGGGACGTGGCGATGAGCAGTTCTTC. Protein sequence: CASTSSGRGDEQFF.

Points on this clonotype: A much larger clone sits a single nucleotide away, making a read error possible. The chain has TRBV4-2 and TRBJ2-1, with D possibly matching TRBD2 (6 bases). V lost 0 bases, J lost 4 bases, and 16 bases lay in between. The germline gives CDR1 LGHNA, CDR2 YNFKEQ. The CDR3 covers 17 residues. This chain's CDR3 is CASSQEDGTSYYNEQFF. The CDR3 nucleotides are TGTGCCAGCAGCCAAGAAGACGGGACTTCCTATTACAATGAGCAGTTCTTC.

This clonotype turned up a few times. This sequence joins TRBV7-9 and TRBJ2-7; D is uncertain. The V end lost 5 bases, the J end lost 4 bases, and 9 bases lay between the germline ends. From germline, CDR1 is SEHNR and CDR2 FQNEAQ (reference sequence). This CDR3 has 12 residues. Here the CDR3 reads CASSLREYEQYF. For the CDR3, the DNA is TGTGCCAGCAGCCTAAGAGAATACGAGCAGTACTTC.

This clonotype occurred a few times. CDR3 protein: CATSDGTSGGAVTGELFF. DNA of the CDR3: TGTGCCACCAGTGACGGGACTAGCGGGGGGGCCGTCACCGGGGAGCTGTTTTTT. The chain has TRBV24-1 and TRBJ2-2; 16 nucleotides match TRBD2. The V gene's germline CDR1 is KGHDR and CDR2 SFDVKD. V was clipped by 4 bases and J by 4 bases; unmatched bases: 5. CDR3 length: 18 amino acids.

This clonotype showed up just a few times. The V and J genes are TRBV20-1 and TRBJ2-1; 7 bases agree with TRBD2. The length of the CDR3 is 16 residues. The V gene's germline CDR1 is DFQATT and CDR2 SNEGSKA (reference sequence). Trimming took 1 base from V and 0 from J; bases not matched to a gene: 6. CDR3: CSARVLGGSSYNEQFF. The DNA of the CDR3 is TGCAGTGCTAGAGTCTTGGGGGGGAGCTCCTACAATGAGCAGTTCTTC.

The CDR3 is CAISERPGQGSESNQPQHF. The DNA of the CDR3 is TGTGCCATCAGTGAACGACCGGGACAGGGGAGTGAGAGCAATCAGCCCCAGCATTTT. The genes are TRBV10-3 and TRBJ1-5; TRBD1 matches 10 bases. The V gene's germline CDR1 is ENHRY and CDR2 SYGVKD. This CDR3 comprises 19 residues. Unmatched junction bases numbered 12, after V lost 3 bases and J lost 1 base.

The CDR3 nucleotides read TGTGCCAGCAGTTCATATAGTAGCCTGCATCAGCCCCAGCATTTT. Amino acids: CASSSYSSLHQPQHF. This chain links TRBV28 with TRBJ1-5; D is unresolved. Trimming took 4 bases from V and 5 from J, leaving 15 bases between them. The germline gives CDR1 MDHEN, CDR2 SYDVKM. The CDR3 loop spans 15 amino acids.

This clonotype occurred many times. The V call is TRBV6-1, the J call TRBJ2-1; D gene uncertain. Germline CDR1 and CDR2: MNHNS and SASEGT. Between the trimmed V and J ends, which lost 8 bases and 6 bases, there was a span of 11 bases. The length of the CDR3 is 12 residues. The CDR3 sequence: CASLSIRNEQFF. In nucleotides, the CDR3 is TGTGCCAGCTTATCTATTCGCAATGAGCAGTTCTTC.

This clonotype has just a few counts. The chain carries TRBV5-1 and TRBJ2-4, with TRBD1 matching 9 bases. CDR3 size: 16 residues. V lost 4 bases to trimming and J lost 0 bases; unmatched junction nucleotides: 5. Germline V lookup: CDR1 SGHRS, CDR2 YFSETQ. Here the CDR3 reads CASSPDRGLAKNIQYF. The CDR3, as DNA: TGCGCCAGCAGCCCGGACAGGGGTTTAGCCAAAAACATTCAGTACTTC. Looking up the rest from reference TRBV5-1 and TRBJ2-4 gives the full variable domain: KAGVTQTPRYLIKTRGQQVTLSCSPISGHRSVSWYQQTPGQGLQFLFEYFSETQRNKGNFPGRFSGRQFSNSRSEMNVSTLELGDSALYLCASSPDRGLAKNIQYFGAGTRLSVL.

This clonotype was recorded many times. The chain recombines TRBV7-6 with TRBJ2-7; D perhaps matches TRBD1 (5 bases). The CDR3 totals 14 residues. V lost 1 base, J lost 0 bases, and 7 bases lay in between. CDR1 is SGHVS and CDR2 is FNYEAQ in the germline V gene. This CDR3 is CASSLVGASYEQYF. The CDR3 DNA reads as TGTGCCAGCAGCTTAGTAGGGGCCTCCTACGAGCAGTACTTC. Full variable domain (missing parts from reference TRBV7-6 and TRBJ2-7): GAGVSQSPRYKVTKRGQDVALRCDPISGHVSLYWYRQALGQGPEFLTYFNYEAQQDKSGLPNDRFSAERPEGSISTLTIQRTEQRDSAMYRCASSLVGASYEQYFGPGTRLTVT.

This chain uses TRBV2 with TRBJ2-7; D gene ambiguous. Trimming left V 6 bases short and J 6 bases short, with 6 bases between. The CDR3 covers 10 residues. Germline CDR1 and CDR2: SNHLY and FYNNEI. The DNA of the CDR3 is TGTGCCAGCAGGGGTTTCGAGCAGTACTTC. It encodes CASRGFEQYF.

This clonotype has just a few counts. The chain combines TRBV20-1 with TRBJ2-7, with a tentative D call TRBD1 (6 bases). The germline CDR1 and CDR2 sequences are DFQATT and SNEGSKA (reference sequence). Between the trimmed V and J ends, which lost 3 bases and 3 bases, there was a span of 21 bases. The CDR3 extends over 16 amino acids. CDR3 region: CSASLERTEISYEQYF. As DNA, the CDR3 is TGCAGTGCTAGTCTGGAAAGGACAGAGATCAGCTACGAGCAGTACTTC.

This chain connects TRBV4-2 to TRBJ1-5, with D uncertain. The CDR3 consists of 15 residues. V shed 0 bases and J shed 3 bases, with 9 bases lying between them. Looked up from germline, CDR1 is LGHNA and CDR2 is YNFKEQ. CDR3 protein: CASSQDRAANQPQHF. The DNA for the CDR3 is TGTGCCAGCAGCCAAGATAGGGCAGCCAATCAGCCCCAGCATTTT.

This chain joins TRBV14 and TRBJ2-5, with TRBD2 matching 9 bases. Germline V CDR1 and CDR2: SGHDN, FVKESK. The ends lost 1 base at V and 6 bases at J; junction bases unmatched: 9. The CDR3 has 16 residues. CDR3 DNA: TGTGCCAGCAGCCAAGGGGCGTGGACTAGCGCGAAGACCCAGTACTTC. This translates into CASSQGAWTSAKTQYF.

This clonotype was counted a single time. J is TRBJ2-3 and V is TRBV11-2; D unclear. Germline-derived CDR1 and CDR2 are SGHAT and FQNNGV. Trimming cost V 0 bases and J 4 bases, with 8 bases left between them. This CDR3 contains 14 residues. CDR3 coding DNA: TGTGCCAGCAGCTTAGAGGTTCATGCAGATACGCAGTATTTT. This codes for CASSLEVHADTQYF.

The chain carries TRBV6-1 and TRBJ2-1; 11 nucleotides align to TRBD2. CDR1 is MNHNS and CDR2 is SASEGT in the germline V gene. This CDR3 spans 15 amino acids. Trimming took 8 bases from V and 8 from J; bases not matched to a gene: 11. CDR3 DNA: TGTGCCAGCTCTTCGACTAGCGGGGTTTTAGATGAGCAGTTCTTC. It specifies CASSSTSGVLDEQFF.

This clonotype was observed at least ten times. The chain couples TRBV4-3 to TRBJ1-1; 9 bases align to TRBD1. This CDR3 is built from 18 residues. Per the germline V gene, CDR1 is LGHNA and CDR2 is YSLEER. The V gene end was trimmed by 4 bases and the J gene end by 6 bases; junction bases not matched to a gene: 18. Here the CDR3 DNA reads TGCGCCAGCAGCCGAGGGAGGCCTGGGACAGGGCTTCTCGCTGAAGCTTTCTTT. Its translation: CASSRGRPGTGLLAEAFF.